The next 22 T cell receptor beta chains were all read from a single sample in a study of blood T cells in healthy people across ages. A second PCR, run for roughly 7 to 12 cycles, used a sample-barcoded 5' primer plus a J-beta primer mix. Using its own MiXCR run on the 5' RACE reads, TCRdb lists one record per CDR3 protein. The table lists roughly 800,000 distinct CDR3 sequences, around 25% of them singletons. The same data also contributed to another study, on T cells of mothers and their children.

The sequenced material came from blood. The receptors stem from a boy aged 5 to 17 in good health.

The V and J genes are TRBV7-2 and TRBJ1-6, with D perhaps TRBD1 (5 bases). This CDR3 spans 15 amino acids. Germline CDR1 SGHTA, CDR2 FQGNSA. V was shortened by 0 bases and J by 8 bases, with 11 bases between the two germline ends. The CDR3 is CASSLAPRADSPLHF. The CDR3 DNA sequence: TGTGCCAGCAGCTTAGCCCCCAGGGCGGATTCACCCCTCCACTTT.

This clonotype was detected only a few times. The chain links TRBV7-9 to TRBJ2-5; 13 bases line up with TRBD2. The CDR3 runs to 18 residues. After removal of 5 bases from V and 3 bases from J, the junction contained 12 bases not matched to a gene. Germline V gives CDR1 SEHNR, CDR2 FQNEAQ (reference sequence). CDR3 in amino acids: CASSDTSGRERFEETQYF. CDR3 sequence (DNA): TGTGCCAGCAGCGATACTAGCGGGAGGGAGAGATTCGAAGAGACCCAGTACTTC.

The V and J genes are TRBV5-1 and TRBJ2-5; TRBD2 is a possible D gene (5 bases). Gene TRBJ2-7 matches the end of the DNA better, so the J call may be wrong. The CDR3 runs to 14 residues. The germline gives CDR1 SGHRS, CDR2 YFSETQ. Written as DNA, the CDR3 is TGCGCCAGCAGCTTGCGGGGTAAGGTCCACGAGCAGTACTTC. Its translation is CASSLRGKVHEQYF.

The chain couples TRBV20-1 to TRBJ2-4; possibly TRBD2 for D (6 bases). The CDR3 spans 15 residues. Trimming left V 3 bases short and J 0 bases short, with 12 bases between. Germline CDR1 is DFQATT and CDR2 is SNEGSKA (reference sequence). The CDR3 nucleotides read TGCAGTGCTAGTTTGGGGGGTTCAGCCAAAAACATTCAGTACTTC. Its translation: CSASLGGSAKNIQYF.

This clonotype was observed a handful of times. V usage is TRBV20-1 and J usage is TRBJ2-5; the D is unclear. This CDR3 has 11 amino acids. V lost 6 bases and J 2 bases, leaving 7 bases between the germline ends. Germline lookup yields CDR1 DFQATT and CDR2 SNEGSKA (reference sequence). CDR3: CSAPGQETQYF. The CDR3 DNA reads as TGCAGTGCCCCCGGTCAAGAGACCCAGTACTTC.

This clonotype appeared once. The chain uses TRBV28 and TRBJ1-2; the D gene is possibly TRBD1 (5 bases). The CDR3 runs to 14 residues. Trimming stripped 3 bases from V and 8 bases from J, with 16 bases between. Per the germline V gene, CDR1 is MDHEN and CDR2 is SYDVKM. The CDR3 sequence: CASSFSIGDGGYTF. The CDR3 DNA sequence: TGTGCCAGCAGTTTTTCGATAGGGGATGGAGGCTACACCTTC.

The chain employs TRBV6-5 and TRBJ2-5, with TRBD1 identical over 8 bases. The J call may be wrong; the DNA end is better matched by TRBJ2-7. The germline CDR1 and CDR2 sequences are MNHEY and SVGAGI. The CDR3 runs 18 residues. CDR3 protein: CASSFVTGATSNPYEQYF. The CDR3 region has the DNA TGTGCCAGCAGTTTCGTGACAGGGGCAACCTCAAACCCGTACGAGCAGTACTTC.

This rearrangement joins TRBV20-1 to TRBJ2-7, with D perhaps TRBD2 (5 bases). Trimming pared 3 bases from V and 4 bases from J, leaving 16 bases between. The V gene's germline CDR1 is DFQATT and CDR2 SNEGSKA (reference sequence). The CDR3 length is 14 residues. Written as DNA, the CDR3 is TGCAGTGCTAGTCCCCCGGGATCTTCGTACGAGCAGTACTTC. Residues: CSASPPGSSYEQYF.

This chain connects TRBV4-1 to TRBJ2-5; D remains unclear. The better agreement between TRBJ2-7 and the DNA end casts doubt on the J call. CDR3 length equals 16 residues. Per germline, CDR1 MGHRA and CDR2 YSYEKL. The CDR3 DNA reads TGCGCCAGCAGCCAGGACCCCGAGCCAGGCTCCTACGAGCAGTACTTC. Its protein is CASSQDPEPGSYEQYF.

A few counts support this clonotype. This chain uses TRBV29-1 with TRBJ2-1, with TRBD2 matching 10 bases. Matching the DNA end better, TRBJ2-7 makes the J call doubtful. The CDR3 contains 14 residues. CDR1 and CDR2 from the germline V gene are SQVTM and ANQGSEA. This CDR3 reads CSVEVSGRAYEQYF. The CDR3, as DNA: TGCAGCGTTGAAGTCAGCGGGAGGGCCTACGAGCAGTACTTC.

This clonotype was recorded a few times. The J gene is TRBJ2-3, the V gene TRBV5-1, with a tentative D call TRBD2 (6 bases). The CDR3 length is 16 residues. Germline-derived CDR1 and CDR2 are SGHRS and YFSETQ. Trimming removed 4 bases from V and 7 bases from J, with 22 bases in between. The CDR3 nucleotides are TGCGCCAGCAGCCGCCGCGGGACCGACCCACCCTATACGCAGTATTTT. Amino acid sequence: CASSRRGTDPPYTQYF. The variable domain in full, with the rest retrieved from reference TRBV5-1 and TRBJ2-3, is KAGVTQTPRYLIKTRGQQVTLSCSPISGHRSVSWYQQTPGQGLQFLFEYFSETQRNKGNFPGRFSGRQFSNSRSEMNVSTLELGDSALYLCASSRRGTDPPYTQYFGPGTRLTVL.

The V gene is TRBV20-1, the J gene TRBJ2-5; D tentatively reads TRBD1 or TRBD2 (5 bases each). The closer fit of TRBJ2-7 to the DNA end suggests the J call may be wrong. Germline V gene data show CDR1 as DFQATT and CDR2 as SNEGSKA (reference sequence). The CDR3 has 16 residues. The DNA of the CDR3 is TGCAGTGCTAGAGATAATTGGGGGAAGGCCTCCTACGAGCAGTACTTC. Translation gives CSARDNWGKASYEQYF.

This sequence joins TRBV28 and TRBJ1-6; tentatively, D is TRBD1 (6 bases). The V and J ends lost 6 bases and 12 bases respectively, with 18 bases between them. CDR1 is MDHEN and CDR2 is SYDVKM in the germline V gene. The CDR3 is made up of 14 amino acids. CDR3 region: CASSQRQGTRPLHF. CDR3 coding DNA: TGTGCCAGCAGCCAGAGGCAGGGGACCAGACCCCTCCACTTT. The full variable domain, rest sourced from reference TRBV28 and TRBJ1-6, is DVKVTQSSRYLVKRTGEKVFLECVQDMDHENMFWYRQDPGLGLRLIYFSYDVKMKEKGDIPEGYSVSREKKERFSLILESASTNQTSMYLCASSQRQGTRPLHFGNGTRLTVT.

This chain uses TRBV4-1 with TRBJ1-1, with D possibly matching TRBD1 (5 bases). The CDR3 sequence is 16 residues long. In germline, CDR1 is MGHRA, CDR2 YSYEKL. Trimming pared 0 bases from V and 0 bases from J, leaving 11 bases between. Here the CDR3 DNA reads TGCGCCAGCAGCCAAGAACCGGGACTGATGAACACTGAAGCTTTCTTT. It yields the protein CASSQEPGLMNTEAFF.

The sample holds a few counts of this clonotype. The chain is built from TRBV7-2 and TRBJ1-2; 7 nucleotides align to TRBD1. With V trimmed by 2 bases and J by 4 bases, 4 bases remained unmatched. The CDR3 has 14 amino acids. Germline V lookup: CDR1 SGHTA, CDR2 FQGNSA. CDR3 protein: CASSLTGARYGYTF. CDR3 in DNA: TGTGCCAGCAGCTTAACAGGGGCACGCTATGGCTACACCTTC.

This clonotype was found many times. V usage is TRBV18 and J usage is TRBJ2-5; D tentatively fits TRBD1 or TRBD2 (5 bases each). Trimming shortened V by 1 base and J by 2 bases, and 14 bases separated the two germline ends. The CDR3 has 16 residues. Looked up from germline, CDR1 is KGHSH and CDR2 is LQKENI. This CDR3 reads CASSPLQGRNQETQYF. CDR3 sequence (DNA): TGTGCCAGCTCACCACTCCAGGGACGAAATCAAGAGACCCAGTACTTC.

In this sample, this clonotype turned up a few times. The chain is built from TRBV28 and TRBJ1-1; D gene unclear. Germline-derived CDR1 and CDR2 are MDHEN and SYDVKM. The ends were cut back, 5 bases at V and 1 base at J, with 14 bases in the middle. This CDR3 has 15 amino acids. CDR3 sequence (DNA): TGTGCCAGCAGTACCTCAGGTCTGGGGAACACTGAAGCTTTCTTT. As protein: CASSTSGLGNTEAFF.

The chain links TRBV20-1 to TRBJ2-4; D is undetermined. The germline V and J ends were trimmed by 3 bases and 4 bases, with 7 bases remaining between them. CDR1 is DFQATT, CDR2 SNEGSKA, per germline (reference sequence). The CDR3 length is 12 residues. The CDR3 DNA is TGCAGTGCTAGCCGCGAGAAAAACATTCAGTACTTC. This codes for CSASREKNIQYF.

The chain employs TRBV10-2 and TRBJ2-7; TRBD1 might be the D (5 bases). Trimming left V 0 bases short and J 2 bases short, with 11 bases between. There are 15 residues in the CDR3. The germline V gene encodes CDR1 WSHSY and CDR2 SAAADI. CDR3 nucleotides: TGCGCCAGCAGTGAGTCGTTGCAGGGAACCTACGAGCAGTACTTC. Amino acid sequence: CASSESLQGTYEQYF.

The V and J genes are TRBV4-3 and TRBJ2-3; 7 nucleotides agree with TRBD2. CDR1 LGHNA and CDR2 YSLEER come from the germline V gene. The CDR3 runs to 15 residues. Trimming at V came to 3 bases and at J to 1 base, leaving 4 bases not matched to a gene. DNA for the CDR3: TGCGCCAGCAGCCACCGGGGAGGGCGCACAGATACGCAGTATTTT. Amino acids: CASSHRGGRTDTQYF.

The rearrangement joins TRBV7-8 to TRBJ2-1; TRBD1 might be the D (6 bases). The CDR3 has 12 residues. Trimming removed 5 bases from V and 12 bases from J, with 14 bases in between. The germline V gene has CDR1 SGHVS and CDR2 FQNEAQ. This CDR3 is CASSPSQGRQFF. The DNA for the CDR3 is TGTGCCAGCAGCCCCAGCCAGGGGAGGCAGTTCTTC.

CDR3 residues: CASSLGYSLYEQYF. The CDR3 DNA is TGTGCCAGCAGCTTAGGATACAGCCTCTACGAGCAGTACTTC. This chain joins TRBV7-2 and TRBJ2-7; D unclear. This CDR3 is 14 amino acids long. Germline loops: CDR1 SGHTA, CDR2 FQGNSA. V lost 1 base to trimming and J lost 3 bases, with 10 bases between them.